Shown below are 10 T cell receptor beta chains from a single sample sequenced in a study of CD8 T cells in ankylosing spondylitis. Study results and limitations: Seemingly characteristic of ankylosing spondylitis blood was a TCR beta motif consisting of 7 or 8 highly homologous variants.

Their cognate antigens are unknown. Using its own MiXCR run on the 5' RACE reads, TCRdb lists one record per CDR3 protein. The sample records about 540,000 distinct CDR3 sequences, roughly 13% being singletons. The sequencing sample was made of blood, either unsorted or a sorted T cell fraction (not recorded which). The receptor set was obtained from a male donor with ankylosing spondylitis.

This clonotype has more than one count but fewer than ten. The rearrangement links TRBV7-2 to TRBJ1-4; TRBD1 matches 7 bases. Germline CDR1 SGHTA, CDR2 FQGNSA. Germline trimming cut 5 bases from V and 13 bases from J; bases unmatched to any gene: 13. The CDR3 has 14 residues. DNA for the CDR3: TGTGCCAGCAGCCAGACAGGGCAAGGTCAGGGACTGTTTTTT. It codes for CASSQTGQGQGLFF. Variable domain in full (rest from reference TRBV7-2 and TRBJ1-4): GAGVSQSPSNKVTEKGKDVELRCDPISGHTALYWYRQSLGQGLEFLIYFQGNSAPDKSGLPSDRFSAERTGGSVSTLTIQRTQQEDSAVYLCASSQTGQGQGLFFGSGTQLSVL.

This clonotype has at least ten counts. The chain is built from TRBV12-3 or TRBV12-4 and TRBJ2-5; 8 bases are shared with TRBD1. The trim removed 6 bases at V and 2 bases at J, leaving 11 bases unmatched. This CDR3 has 16 amino acids. DNA of the CDR3: TGTGCCAGCAGACCAGGGGGCGCAATGGGACAAGAGACCCAGTACTTC. Its translation is CASRPGGAMGQETQYF.

In its sample, this clonotype was seen many times. The CDR3 is CSSYRWSAQETQYF. Written as DNA, the CDR3 is TGCAGTTCCTACAGGTGGAGCGCACAAGAGACCCAGTACTTC. The chain joins TRBV20-1 to TRBJ2-5, with D possibly being TRBD1 (5 bases). Deletions cut 8 bases from V and 2 bases from J, with 18 bases between. The germline CDR1 and CDR2 sequences are DFQATT and SNEGSKA (reference sequence). The CDR3 spans 14 residues.

In its sample, this clonotype was seen a few times. CDR3 bases: TGTGCCAGCAGCCTTTATAACTATGGCTACACCTTC. Translation: CASSLYNYGYTF. The rearrangement joins TRBV7-2 to TRBJ1-2; unclear D gene. Trimming removed 5 bases at V and 1 base at J, with 5 bases between. CDR3 length equals 12 residues. From germline, CDR1 is SGHTA and CDR2 FQGNSA.

The CDR3 DNA sequence: TGTGCCAGCAGCCGCCGGGACCAGGGACCCTATGGCTACACCTTC. It yields the protein CASSRRDQGPYGYTF. The chain uses TRBV7-9 and TRBJ1-2; D possibly corresponds to TRBD1 (5 bases). Germline CDR1 and CDR2: SEHNR and FQNEAQ (reference sequence). Trimming removed 5 bases at V and 4 bases at J, with 17 bases between. The length of the CDR3 is 15 residues.

This clonotype has just a few counts. V usage is TRBV4-1 and J usage is TRBJ2-3, with D possibly matching TRBD1 (6 bases). V shed 3 bases and J shed 3 bases, with 13 bases lying between them. In germline, CDR1 is MGHRA, CDR2 YSYEKL. CDR3 length: 15 amino acids. CDR3 in DNA: TGCGCCAGCAGCCATAACAGGGAAAGTACAGATACGCAGTATTTT. Amino acid sequence: CASSHNRESTDTQYF.

The table lists this clonotype with many counts. The V gene is TRBV6-1, the J gene TRBJ2-1; the D is unclear. Trimming cost V 3 bases and J 9 bases, with 9 bases left between them. Germline V CDR1 and CDR2: MNHNS, SASEGT. CDR3 length: 12 residues. Here the CDR3 DNA reads TGTGCCAGCAGTGAGGCGGTTGGTGAGCAGTTCTTC. It codes for CASSEAVGEQFF.

This clonotype came up many times. The chain is built from TRBV10-3 and TRBJ2-3; D ambiguous. Germline lookup yields CDR1 ENHRY and CDR2 SYGVKD. The germline V and J ends were trimmed by 4 bases and 1 base, with 6 bases remaining between them. This CDR3 region has 13 residues. CDR3 bases: TGTGCCATCAGTGCAACGGGCACAGATACGCAGTATTTT. Amino acid sequence: CAISATGTDTQYF.

The V call is TRBV3-1, the J call TRBJ2-2; D unresolved. Germline CDR1 and CDR2: LGHDT and YNNKEL (reference sequence). The CDR3 totals 15 residues. With 4 bases removed from V and 5 bases from J, the gap between germline ends came to 14 bases. The CDR3 DNA is TGTGCCAGCAGCCCGAACCGGGCGAGGACCGGGGAGCTGTTTTTT. Protein: CASSPNRARTGELFF.

The V and J genes are TRBV20-1 and TRBJ1-1; D possibly corresponds to TRBD1 (5 bases). The CDR3 is made up of 14 amino acids. With 7 bases removed from V and 0 bases from J, the gap between germline ends came to 15 bases. CDR1 is DFQATT, CDR2 SNEGSKA, per germline (reference sequence). In DNA, the CDR3 is TGCAGTGGGGTAGCAGGGTCGATGAACACTGAAGCTTTCTTT. Its translation: CSGVAGSMNTEAFF.